The 27 T cell receptor beta chains below were found in one sample sequenced in a study of cytomegalovirus exposure and HLA in healthy donors. The PCR used 60 Vbeta and 13 Jbeta primers. TCRdb's table, derived via immunoSEQ multiplex PCR, lists solely in-frame clones and lacks some. The sample totals about 46,000 clones; its top ten clones hold roughly 0.99%. Sequencing input: PBMCs. These TCRs come from a woman aged 40-49 years in good health and CMV-seronegative.

The gene calls are TRBV18 and TRBJ1-5; TRBD1 might be the D (5 bases). V was clipped by 3 bases and J by 0 bases, with 9 bases between them. This CDR3 spans 15 amino acids. The germline CDR1 and CDR2 sequences are KGHSH and LQKENI. CDR3 sequence: CASSPSGNSNQPQHF. The CDR3 DNA is TGTGCCAGCTCACCGTCAGGGAATAGCAATCAGCCCCAGCATTTT.

The rearrangement links TRBV4-3 to TRBJ1-4; 8 positions match TRBD1. Per the germline V gene, CDR1 is LGHNA and CDR2 is YSLEER. CDR3 size: 15 residues. V trimming: 2 bases; J trimming: 8 bases; junction bases outside the gene matches: 7. The CDR3 nucleotides read TGCGCCAGCAGCCAAATAGGACAGGGAAAAGAAAAACTGTTTTTT. Protein sequence: CASSQIGQGKEKLFF.

The gene calls are TRBV19 and TRBJ1-4; 8 bases are shared with TRBD1. The CDR3 extends over 13 amino acids. Germline lookup yields CDR1 LNHDA and CDR2 SQIVND (reference sequence). V was clipped by 3 bases and J by 8 bases; unmatched bases: 2. In DNA form, the CDR3 reads TGTGCCAGTAGTATTACAGGGGGGGAAAAACTGTTTTTT. It translates to CASSITGGEKLFF.

This chain joins TRBV6-1 and TRBJ2-7; D perhaps matches TRBD2 (6 bases). Germline CDR1 reads MNHNS; CDR2 reads SASEGT. Trimming cost V 2 bases and J 7 bases, with 18 bases left between them. This CDR3 region has 15 residues. CDR3 sequence reads: CASSEPGRERGEQYF. In DNA form, the CDR3 reads TGTGCCAGCAGTGAACCGGGACGGGAGAGGGGTGAGCAGTACTTC.

The V call is TRBV28, the J call TRBJ2-1, with 12 bases lining up with TRBD1. V dropped 3 bases and J dropped 7; count of bases not matched to a gene: 10. The length of the CDR3 is 17 residues. Germline CDR1 and CDR2: MDHEN and SYDVKM. The CDR3 bases are TGTGCCAGCAGTTTTTTCCGGGGACAGGGGGCTTTTAATGAGCAGTTCTTC. It codes for CASSFFRGQGAFNEQFF.

V usage is TRBV5-1 and J usage is TRBJ2-1, with D maybe TRBD2 (5 bases). In germline, CDR1 is SGHRS, CDR2 YFSETQ. The CDR3 covers 14 residues. The ends were cut back, 4 bases at V and 7 bases at J, with 15 bases in the middle. DNA of the CDR3: TGCGCCAGCAGCCGGGGTGGCCTGGGAAATGAGCAGTTCTTC. Its translation: CASSRGGLGNEQFF.

The chain uses TRBV29-1 and TRBJ2-3, with a tentative D call TRBD2 (6 bases). Germline V gives CDR1 SQVTM, CDR2 ANQGSEA. CDR3 size: 12 residues. Deletions cut 7 bases from V and 6 bases from J, with 14 bases between. Here the CDR3 reads CSERASGDTQYF. CDR3 DNA: TGCAGCGAGCGGGCTTCCGGCGATACGCAGTATTTT.

V usage is TRBV10-3 and J usage is TRBJ1-1; 9 nucleotides line up with TRBD1. The germline V gene encodes CDR1 ENHRY and CDR2 SYGVKD. The CDR3 is 12 residues long. Losses at the gene ends were 10 bases for V and 5 bases for J; bases not matched to a gene: 5. This CDR3 is CATRGTGTEAFF. The CDR3 nucleotides read TGTGCCACCCGAGGGACAGGGACTGAAGCTTTCTTT.

The V and J genes are TRBV30 and TRBJ2-1; D is possibly TRBD2 (6 bases). This CDR3 has 14 residues. V was pared by 1 base and J by 5 bases, with 12 bases between. The germline V gene encodes CDR1 GTSNPN and CDR2 SVGIG (reference sequence). Written as DNA, the CDR3 is TGTGCCTGGAGTGGGGCGGGATTCGACAATGAGCAGTTCTTC. Translating gives CAWSGAGFDNEQFF. Full variable domain (missing parts from reference TRBV30 and TRBJ2-1): SQTIHQWPATLVQPVGSPLSLECTVEGTSNPNLYWYRQAAGRGLQLLFYSVGIGQISSEVPQNLSASRPQDRQFILSSKKLLLSDSGFYLCAWSGAGFDNEQFFGPGTRLTVL.

In DNA form, the CDR3 reads TGTGCCAGCAGTTTATTAGGCGGGTACAATGAGCAGTTCTTC. It specifies CASSLLGGYNEQFF. The V and J genes are TRBV28 and TRBJ2-1, with D perhaps matching TRBD2 (5 bases). From germline, CDR1 is MDHEN and CDR2 SYDVKM. Trimming removed 1 base from V and 4 bases from J, with 8 bases in between. This CDR3 has 14 residues.

The DNA for the CDR3 is TGTGCCAGCAGCGAAGGGACTAGCGGGAACAATGAGCAGTTCTTC. Protein: CASSEGTSGNNEQFF. The rearrangement joins TRBV9 to TRBJ2-1; 13 bases fit TRBD2. Germline loops: CDR1 SGDLS, CDR2 YYNGEE. This CDR3 spans 15 amino acids. The V and J ends lost 3 bases and 5 bases, in that order; junction bases with no gene match: 2. The full variable domain, completed using reference TRBV9 and TRBJ2-1, is DSGVTQTPKHLITATGQRVTLRCSPRSGDLSVYWYQQSLDQGLQFLIQYYNGEERAKGNILERFSAQQFPDLHSELNLSSLELGDSALYFCASSEGTSGNNEQFFGPGTRLTVL.

The rearrangement uses TRBV6-1 and TRBJ2-7, with TRBD1 matching over 11 bases. The CDR3 totals 14 residues. V lost 7 bases to trimming and J lost 5 bases; unmatched junction nucleotides: 7. Germline CDR1 reads MNHNS; CDR2 reads SASEGT. The DNA of the CDR3 is TGTGCCAGCAAACTGAGGGACAGGGGGGACGAGCAGTACTTC. Translating gives CASKLRDRGDEQYF.

Concerning this clone: This same CDR3 is encoded by further DNA sequences in the sample. The V call is TRBV28, the J call TRBJ2-1, with a tentative D call TRBD2 (7 bases). CDR1 MDHEN and CDR2 SYDVKM come from the germline V gene. The CDR3 loop spans 16 amino acids. Trimming shortened V by 2 bases and J by 6 bases, and 17 bases separated the two germline ends. The CDR3 DNA follows: TGTGCCAGCAGTTTACGGGGGGCCCTAATCGGCAATGAGCAGTTCTTC. Translating gives CASSLRGALIGNEQFF.

The chain has TRBV7-2 and TRBJ1-1, with no clear D. Deletions cut 7 bases from V and 1 base from J, with 10 bases between. The CDR3 sequence is 13 residues long. Germline CDR1 reads SGHTA; CDR2 reads FQGNSA. In DNA, the CDR3 is TGTGCCAGCATCCAATTCGGGAACACTGAAGCTTTCTTT. Its protein product is CASIQFGNTEAFF. Variable domain in full (rest from reference TRBV7-2 and TRBJ1-1): GAGVSQSPSNKVTEKGKDVELRCDPISGHTALYWYRQSLGQGLEFLIYFQGNSAPDKSGLPSDRFSAERTGGSVSTLTIQRTQQEDSAVYLCASIQFGNTEAFFGQGTRLTVV.

This chain joins TRBV19 and TRBJ1-2, with TRBD1 matching 9 bases. The CDR3 covers 15 residues. The trim removed 5 bases at V and 3 bases at J, leaving 7 bases unmatched. Germline V gene data show CDR1 as LNHDA and CDR2 as SQIVND (reference sequence). CDR3 amino acids: CASSARDRAYYGYTF. For the CDR3, the DNA is TGTGCCAGTAGTGCCCGGGACAGGGCCTACTATGGCTACACCTTC.

J is TRBJ2-5 and V is TRBV5-1; D not certain. Trimming left V 0 bases short and J 2 bases short, with 8 bases between. The CDR3 is 14 amino acids. Germline V lookup: CDR1 SGHRS, CDR2 YFSETQ. The CDR3 protein is CASSLAEKQETQYF. CDR3 sequence (DNA): TGCGCCAGCAGCTTGGCCGAGAAACAAGAGACCCAGTACTTC.

The chain couples TRBV5-4 to TRBJ2-1; 9 nucleotides align to TRBD2. With 0 bases clipped from V and 5 bases from J, the junction kept 6 bases outside the gene matches. This CDR3 has 16 amino acids. Germline lookup yields CDR1 SGHNT and CDR2 YYREEE (reference sequence). The CDR3 loop reads CASSLGGASGDNEQFF. In DNA form, the CDR3 reads TGTGCCAGCAGCTTGGGGGGCGCTAGCGGGGACAATGAGCAGTTCTTC.

The chain combines TRBV6-5 with TRBJ2-1; possibly TRBD2 for D (5 bases). The V and J ends lost 7 bases and 8 bases respectively, with 9 bases between them. Germline V CDR1 and CDR2: MNHEY, SVGAGI. The CDR3 covers 11 residues. CDR3 in DNA: TGTGCCAGCAAGAGGGCCTATGAGCAGTTCTTC. Its protein product is CASKRAYEQFF.

This chain uses TRBV29-1 with TRBJ2-5; weak D call: TRBD1 (6 bases). The CDR3 is 12 amino acids. Trimming cost V 4 bases and J 5 bases, with 11 bases left between them. The germline gives CDR1 SQVTM, CDR2 ANQGSEA. The chain's CDR3 is CSVVSGVETQYF. The CDR3 DNA follows: TGCAGCGTTGTTTCAGGGGTGGAGACCCAGTACTTC.

The V gene is TRBV4-1, the J gene TRBJ1-3; D may be TRBD1 (6 bases). V gave up 6 bases and J gave up 0 bases, with 12 bases separating them. This CDR3 is built from 15 residues. Per the germline V gene, CDR1 is MGHRA and CDR2 is YSYEKL. CDR3 nucleotides: TGCGCCAGCAGACGGGACACTCTCTCTGGAAACACCATATATTTT. This encodes CASRRDTLSGNTIYF.

Regarding this clone: The junction and the germline gene differ at one end; a read error may be behind it. J is TRBJ1-2 and V is TRBV4-1, with TRBD1 matching 9 bases. The CDR3 has 16 amino acids. Germline loops: CDR1 MGHRA, CDR2 YSYEKL. CDR3 loop: CASSQDRTGVGYGYTF. CDR3 sequence (DNA): TGCGCCAGTAGCCAAGATCGGACAGGGGTGGGCTATGGCTACACCTTC.

Of note for this clone: One end of the junction does not line up with germline, which may come from a read error. This sequence joins TRBV30 and TRBJ1-3, with D uncertain. Germline loops: CDR1 GTSNPN, CDR2 SVGIG (reference sequence). The CDR3 totals 15 residues. CDR3 coding DNA: TGTGCCGGGAGGACTTCAGTCCGAGGTGGAAACACCATATATTTT. As protein: CAGRTSVRGGNTIYF. The full variable domain, completed using reference TRBV30 and TRBJ1-3, is SQTIHQWPATLVQPVGSPLSLECTVEGTSNPNLYWYRQAAGRGLQLLFYSVGIGQISSEVPQNLSASRPQDRQFILSSKKLLLSDSGFYLCAGRTSVRGGNTIYFGEGSWLTVV.

The V gene is TRBV11-3, the J gene TRBJ2-3; D gene unclear. Germline V gives CDR1 SGHNT, CDR2 YENEEA. V lost 8 bases and J 0 bases, leaving 12 bases between the germline ends. The CDR3 has 14 amino acids. DNA for the CDR3: TGTGCCAGCGGAGTAACCTCTAGCACAGATACGCAGTATTTT. Translating it yields CASGVTSSTDTQYF.

The chain carries TRBV28 and TRBJ2-3; 8 bases are shared with TRBD2. Unmatched junction bases numbered 12, after V lost 4 bases and J lost 6 bases. Looked up from germline, CDR1 is MDHEN and CDR2 is SYDVKM. The CDR3 consists of 16 residues. The CDR3 bases are TGTGCCAGCAGTTCCCCGAGCGGGGGTAGTTTCGATACGCAGTATTTT. Translating gives CASSSPSGGSFDTQYF.

V gene TRBV7-2 combines with J gene TRBJ2-1; unclear D gene. The CDR3 runs 16 residues. Trimming shortened V by 4 bases and J by 9 bases, and 22 bases separated the two germline ends. Looked up from germline, CDR1 is SGHTA and CDR2 is FQGNSA. The CDR3: CASSSRNLAPRGEQFF. In DNA, the CDR3 is TGTGCCAGCAGCTCTAGGAACCTGGCTCCTCGTGGTGAGCAGTTCTTC.

The gene calls are TRBV2 and TRBJ2-1, with D tentatively TRBD2 (6 bases). V was clipped by 1 base and J by 6 bases, with 7 bases between them. This CDR3 region has 13 residues. Germline values: CDR1 SNHLY, CDR2 FYNNEI. The CDR3 sequence: CASSEVSGNEQFF. The DNA for the CDR3 is TGTGCCAGCAGTGAAGTTAGCGGCAATGAGCAGTTCTTC.

The chain has TRBV9 and TRBJ2-3; D gene unclear. Trimming cost V 0 bases and J 0 bases, with 11 bases left between them. The CDR3 contains 16 residues. Germline V gives CDR1 SGDLS, CDR2 YYNGEE. The CDR3 region has the DNA TGTGCCAGCAGCGTAGGTTCAGCGCCAAGCACAGATACGCAGTATTTT. This encodes CASSVGSAPSTDTQYF.